These 2 T cell receptor beta chains came from one sample sequenced in a study of blood T cell repertoires in COVID-19. Only in-frame clones appear in the TCRdb table, and some are missing; sequencing was by immunoSEQ multiplex PCR. The table records a few hundred thousand clones, roughly 86% of them present only once. The specimen was peripheral blood. These receptor sequences come from a woman aged 60-75 years with COVID-19, enrolled during active disease.

The rearrangement links TRBV3-1 (or the pseudogene TRBV3-2) to TRBJ1-2; D may be TRBD1 (5 bases). This CDR3 contains 17 residues. The V end lost 4 bases, the J end lost 2 bases, and 20 bases lay between the germline ends. CDR1 and CDR2 (germline): LGHDT, YNNKEL (reference sequence). CDR3 loop: CASSPRSLIQGNYGYTF. The CDR3 nucleotides read TGTGCCAGCAGCCCCAGGTCCCTCATCCAGGGCAACTATGGCTACACCTTC.

The chain has TRBV19 and TRBJ2-5, with 7 bases fitting TRBD1. V was pared by 7 bases and J by 5 bases, with 10 bases of the junction left unmatched. CDR1 and CDR2 (germline): LNHDA, SQIVND (reference sequence). The CDR3 sequence is 14 residues long. CDR3 sequence (DNA): TGTGCCAGTACCAGGACAGGAGGCGATGAGACCCAGTACTTC. Residues: CASTRTGGDETQYF.